The 20 T cell receptor beta chains listed next were all sequenced from one sample in a study of blood T cell repertoires in COVID-19. Clones were sequenced by immunoSEQ multiplex PCR, and TCRdb holds only the in-frame ones, with some missing. The sample has roughly 59,000 clones, less than 80% seen once. Sequences were obtained from peripheral blood. These TCRs come from a human donor in a cohort sampled during active COVID-19.

The genes are TRBV2 and TRBJ2-1; 7 bases map to TRBD2. There are 14 residues in the CDR3. J gave up 5 bases and V 3 bases, and 4 bases lay outside the gene matches. The V gene's germline CDR1 is SNHLY and CDR2 FYNNEI. The CDR3 here is CASSDGGSDNEQFF. In DNA form, the CDR3 reads TGTGCCAGCAGTGACGGGGGGAGTGACAATGAGCAGTTCTTC.

V usage is TRBV27 and J usage is TRBJ2-1; tentatively, D is TRBD2 (6 bases). The V gene's germline CDR1 is MNHEY and CDR2 SMNVEV (reference sequence). The V end was cut by 3 bases, the J end by 0 bases, with 9 bases between. There are 15 residues in the CDR3. The DNA for the CDR3 is TGTGCCAGCAGTTTTAGGGGAGGCTCCTACAATGAGCAGTTCTTC. This translates into CASSFRGGSYNEQFF.

The CDR3 nucleotides are TGTGCCAGCAGTTACTCGTCTAGCGGGAGGGTGGATGAGCAGTTCTTC. It translates to CASSYSSSGRVDEQFF. V is TRBV6-2 or TRBV6-3 and J is TRBJ2-1, with TRBD2 identical over 12 bases. V trimming: 0 bases; J trimming: 8 bases; junction bases outside the gene matches: 5. Looked up from germline, CDR1 is MNHEY and CDR2 is SVGEGT. This CDR3 is built from 16 residues.

The J gene is TRBJ2-4, the V gene TRBV27, with 8 nucleotides matching TRBD1. The J segment lost 3 bases and the V segment lost 6 bases, leaving 7 bases of the junction unmatched. The germline CDR1 and CDR2 sequences are MNHEY and SMNVEV (reference sequence). The CDR3 length is 15 residues. Written as DNA, the CDR3 is TGTGCCAGCAGGCGGACAGGGAGATACAAAAACATTCAGTACTTC. Translated: CASRRTGRYKNIQYF.

The chain has TRBV28 and TRBJ2-5, with 16 bases matching TRBD2. V was clipped by 1 base and J by 5 bases; unmatched bases: 10. Germline CDR1 is MDHEN and CDR2 is SYDVKM. This CDR3 is 19 amino acids long. The CDR3 nucleotides read TGTGCCAGCAGTTTATACAGGGGACTAGCGGGAGGGCCCATTGAGACCCAGTACTTC. This gives the protein CASSLYRGLAGGPIETQYF. Full variable domain (remainder filled in from reference TRBV28 and TRBJ2-5): DVKVTQSSRYLVKRTGEKVFLECVQDMDHENMFWYRQDPGLGLRLIYFSYDVKMKEKGDIPEGYSVSREKKERFSLILESASTNQTSMYLCASSLYRGLAGGPIETQYFGPGTRLLVL.

The chain carries TRBV9 and TRBJ1-4; weak D call: TRBD1 (5 bases). Trimming cost V 4 bases and J 8 bases, with 15 bases left between them. Germline V gives CDR1 SGDLS, CDR2 YYNGEE. The length of the CDR3 is 14 residues. As DNA, the CDR3 is TGTGCCAGCAGCCCTCTAGTGGGGGGGGAAAAACTGTTTTTT. Translated, it gives CASSPLVGGEKLFF.

This clone was observed once. The chain carries TRBV2 and TRBJ2-3, with a tentative D call TRBD2 (6 bases). This CDR3 contains 14 residues. The germline gives CDR1 SNHLY, CDR2 FYNNEI. Trimming shortened V by 5 bases and J by 2 bases, and 11 bases separated the two germline ends. DNA for the CDR3: TGTGCCAGCAGTATGGAGGGACCCACAGATACGCAGTATTTT. This encodes CASSMEGPTDTQYF. Full variable domain (outside the CDR3, taken from reference TRBV2 and TRBJ2-3): EPEVTQTPSHQVTQMGQEVILRCVPISNHLYFYWYRQILGQKVEFLVSFYNNEISEKSEIFDDQFSVERPDGSNFTLKIRSTKLEDSAMYFCASSMEGPTDTQYFGPGTRLTVL.

V is TRBV19 and J is TRBJ2-1; TRBD2 matches 11 bases. V shed 7 bases and J 5 bases; nucleotides not matched to a gene: 16. Germline assignment: CDR1 LNHDA and CDR2 SQIVND (reference sequence). CDR3 size: 18 residues. CDR3: CASTPDGPGTSGHNEQFF. In nucleotides, the CDR3 is TGTGCCAGTACCCCGGACGGACCCGGGACTAGCGGTCACAATGAGCAGTTCTTC.

This clone was detected only a few times. This chain joins TRBV30 and TRBJ2-2, with 8 bases lining up with TRBD1. This CDR3 contains 13 residues. CDR1 is GTSNPN and CDR2 is SVGIG in the germline V gene (reference sequence). Trimming took 0 bases from V and 6 from J; bases not matched to a gene: 0. CDR3 region: CAWSVQGAGELFF. The DNA of the CDR3 is TGTGCCTGGAGTGTACAGGGGGCCGGGGAGCTGTTTTTT.

The rearrangement joins TRBV28 to TRBJ2-1; 8 nucleotides agree with TRBD1. The germline gives CDR1 MDHEN, CDR2 SYDVKM. Trimming cost V 4 bases and J 7 bases; bases outside gene matches: 3. CDR3 length: 13 residues. In DNA, the CDR3 is TGTGCCAGCAGTTCCCAGGGGGCGAATGAGCAGTTCTTC. The encoded protein is CASSSQGANEQFF.

The rearrangement uses TRBV4-3 and TRBJ2-2, with 7 bases aligning to TRBD1. CDR1 is LGHNA and CDR2 is YSLEER in the germline V gene. The CDR3 totals 17 residues. J lost 3 bases, V lost 1 base, and 8 bases had no gene match. The CDR3 DNA sequence: TGCGCCAGCAGCCAAGCTCATACAGGGGTCGACACCGGGGAGCTGTTTTTT. It yields the protein CASSQAHTGVDTGELFF.

This clone was seen a single time. Compared with germline, one end of the junction differs, possibly owing to a read error. The chain carries TRBV10-3 and TRBJ1-1; D remains ambiguous. The CDR3 length is 10 residues. The germline V gene encodes CDR1 ENHRY and CDR2 SYGVKD. In DNA, the CDR3 is TGCCCTGCGAAGAACACTGAAGCTTTCTTT. Translating gives CPAKNTEAFF.

The genes are TRBV28 and TRBJ1-5; D is uncertain. Trimming removed 1 base at V and 0 bases at J, with 13 bases between. The CDR3 runs to 17 residues. Germline CDR1 MDHEN, CDR2 SYDVKM. The chain's CDR3 is CASSLYGWRDSNQPQHF. For the CDR3, the DNA is TGTGCCAGCAGTTTATACGGGTGGCGAGATAGCAATCAGCCCCAGCATTTT.

This chain connects TRBV7-9 to TRBJ2-1, with a weak D call TRBD2 (6 bases). CDR1 SEHNR and CDR2 FQNEAQ come from the germline V gene (reference sequence). CDR3 length: 17 amino acids. Trimming stripped 6 bases from V and 9 bases from J, with 27 bases between. The CDR3 loop is CASSPPSLAFLGGEQFF. The CDR3 DNA sequence: TGTGCCAGCAGTCCCCCTTCTCTAGCGTTCCTTGGGGGTGAGCAGTTCTTC. Drawing the rest from reference TRBV7-9 and TRBJ2-1, the complete variable domain is DTGVSQNPRHKITKRGQNVTFRCDPISEHNRLYWYRQTLGQGPEFLTYFQNEAQLEKSRLLSDRFSAERPKGSFSTLEIQRTEQGDSAMYLCASSPPSLAFLGGEQFFGPGTRLTVL.

V usage is TRBV3-1 (or the pseudogene TRBV3-2) and J usage is TRBJ1-6; D call uncertain. The ends were cut back, 1 base at V and 8 bases at J, with 6 bases in the middle. The CDR3 is 13 amino acids. In germline, CDR1 is LGHDT, CDR2 YNNKEL (reference sequence). The CDR3 DNA is TGTGCCAGCAGCCAAGCTGTCGATTCACCCCTCCACTTT. This codes for CASSQAVDSPLHF.

The genes are TRBV20-1 and TRBJ2-1; D possibly corresponds to TRBD2 (6 bases). Trimming cost V 3 bases and J 4 bases, with 22 bases left between them. Germline V lookup: CDR1 DFQATT, CDR2 SNEGSKA (reference sequence). CDR3 size: 17 residues. The CDR3 nucleotides are TGCAGTGCTAGTTCCCCAGGCGGGACCCAAACTTACAATGAGCAGTTCTTC. Protein: CSASSPGGTQTYNEQFF.

The chain has TRBV29-1 and TRBJ2-1, with 12 nucleotides matching TRBD2. The CDR3 has 16 residues. V lost 7 bases and J lost 0; bases outside the gene matches: 7. From germline, CDR1 is SQVTM and CDR2 ANQGSEA. In nucleotides, the CDR3 is TGCAGCGCCGCACTAGCGGGAGGTCCCTCCTACAATGAGCAGTTCTTC. Protein product: CSAALAGGPSYNEQFF.

The chain recombines TRBV28 with TRBJ2-7; 10 nucleotides line up with TRBD1. The V segment lost 2 bases and the J segment 3 bases; nucleotides outside the gene matches: 4. The CDR3 is 15 residues long. CDR1 and CDR2 from the germline V gene are MDHEN and SYDVKM. The CDR3 nucleotides are TGTGCCAGCAGTTTAGTGACAGGGGGCTACTACGAGCAGTACTTC. This gives the protein CASSLVTGGYYEQYF.

The chain uses TRBV2 and TRBJ1-3; possible D gene TRBD1, 6 bases. The CDR3 covers 15 residues. Trimming took off 6 bases at V and 2 bases at J, with 14 bases between the two ends. Per germline, CDR1 SNHLY and CDR2 FYNNEI. The CDR3 region is CASRASQGTGNTIYF. In DNA form, the CDR3 reads TGTGCCAGCAGGGCTTCCCAGGGGACTGGAAACACCATATATTTT.

The chain employs TRBV7-2 and TRBJ2-5, with TRBD2 matching over 10 bases. There are 17 residues in the CDR3. Germline CDR1 is SGHTA and CDR2 is FQGNSA. Trimming took 5 bases from V and 4 from J; bases not matched to a gene: 13. The CDR3 region is CASSLSGLAGVGETQYF. The CDR3 DNA sequence: TGTGCCAGCAGCCTATCGGGGCTAGCGGGAGTGGGAGAGACCCAGTACTTC.